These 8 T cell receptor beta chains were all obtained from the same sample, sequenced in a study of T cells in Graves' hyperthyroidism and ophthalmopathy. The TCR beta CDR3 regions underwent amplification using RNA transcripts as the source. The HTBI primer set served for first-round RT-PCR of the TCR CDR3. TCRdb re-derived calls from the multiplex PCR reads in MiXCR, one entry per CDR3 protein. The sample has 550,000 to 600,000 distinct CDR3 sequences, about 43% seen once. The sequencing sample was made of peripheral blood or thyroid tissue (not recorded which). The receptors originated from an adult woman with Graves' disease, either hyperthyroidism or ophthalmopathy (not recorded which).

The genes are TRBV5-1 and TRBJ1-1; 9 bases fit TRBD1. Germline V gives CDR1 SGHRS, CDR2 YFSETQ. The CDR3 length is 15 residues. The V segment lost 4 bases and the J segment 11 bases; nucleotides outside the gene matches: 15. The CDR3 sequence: CASSQDTGGTGRAFF. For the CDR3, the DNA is TGCGCCAGCAGCCAAGATACCGGAGGGACAGGGAGGGCTTTCTTT.

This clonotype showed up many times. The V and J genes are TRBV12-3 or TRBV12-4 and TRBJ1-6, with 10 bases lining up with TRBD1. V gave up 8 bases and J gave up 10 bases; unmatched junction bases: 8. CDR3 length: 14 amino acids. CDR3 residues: CASRSDRGDSPLHF. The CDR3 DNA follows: TGTGCCAGCCGTTCGGACAGGGGGGACTCACCCCTCCACTTT.

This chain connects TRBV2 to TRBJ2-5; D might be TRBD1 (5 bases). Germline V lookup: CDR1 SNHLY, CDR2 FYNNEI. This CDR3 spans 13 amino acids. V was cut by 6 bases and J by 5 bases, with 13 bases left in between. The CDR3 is CASRTQGRETQYF. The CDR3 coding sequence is TGTGCCAGCAGAACCCAGGGTCGGGAGACCCAGTACTTC.

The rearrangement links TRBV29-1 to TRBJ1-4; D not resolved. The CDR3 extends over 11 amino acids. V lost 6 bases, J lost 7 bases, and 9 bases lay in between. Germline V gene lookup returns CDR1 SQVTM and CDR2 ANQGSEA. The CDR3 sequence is CSVPGAEKLFF. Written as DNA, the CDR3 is TGCAGCGTCCCCGGCGCTGAAAAACTGTTTTTT.

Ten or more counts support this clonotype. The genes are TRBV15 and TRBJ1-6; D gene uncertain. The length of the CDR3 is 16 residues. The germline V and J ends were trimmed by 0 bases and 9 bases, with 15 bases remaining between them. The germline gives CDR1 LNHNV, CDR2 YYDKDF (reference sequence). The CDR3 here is CATSRDQSGFSSPLHF. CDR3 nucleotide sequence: TGTGCCACCAGCAGAGATCAGTCCGGGTTCAGTTCACCCCTCCACTTT. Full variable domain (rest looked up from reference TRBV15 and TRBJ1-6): DAMVIQNPRYQVTQFGKPVTLSCSQTLNHNVMYWYQQKSSQAPKLLFHYYDKDFNNEADTPDNFQSRRPNTSFCFLDIRSPGLGDTAMYLCATSRDQSGFSSPLHFGNGTRLTVT.

This CDR3 reads CASRTGDYNQPQHF. The CDR3 nucleotides read TGCGCCAGCAGGACCGGGGACTACAATCAGCCCCAGCATTTT. The chain carries TRBV5-1 and TRBJ1-5, with D possibly matching TRBD1 (5 bases). Germline V gene lookup returns CDR1 SGHRS and CDR2 YFSETQ. V was trimmed by 5 bases and J by 3 bases, leaving 12 bases between them. This CDR3 region has 14 residues.

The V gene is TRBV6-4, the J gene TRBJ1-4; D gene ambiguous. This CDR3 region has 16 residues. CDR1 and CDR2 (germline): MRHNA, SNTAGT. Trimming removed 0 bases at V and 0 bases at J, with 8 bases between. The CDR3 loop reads CASSDSSRPTNEKLFF. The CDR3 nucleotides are TGTGCCAGCAGTGACTCATCGCGTCCAACTAATGAAAAACTGTTTTTT.

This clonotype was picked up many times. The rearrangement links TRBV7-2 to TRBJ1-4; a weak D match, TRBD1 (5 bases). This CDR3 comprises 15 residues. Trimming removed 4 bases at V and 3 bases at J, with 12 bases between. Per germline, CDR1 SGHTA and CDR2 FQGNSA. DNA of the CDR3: TGTGCCAGCAGCTCAAGGGGCAGTGCTAATGAAAAACTGTTTTTT. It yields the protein CASSSRGSANEKLFF. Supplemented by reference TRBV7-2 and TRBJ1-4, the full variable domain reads GAGVSQSPSNKVTEKGKDVELRCDPISGHTALYWYRQSLGQGLEFLIYFQGNSAPDKSGLPSDRFSAERTGGSVSTLTIQRTQQEDSAVYLCASSSRGSANEKLFFGSGTQLSVL.